There are a few counts of the clone carrying this T cell receptor (beta chain). Specified time point: newly diagnosed, previously untreated cHL patient sample. Thawed PBMCs were subjected to magnetic negative selection, which yielded isolated CD8+ T cells. Sequencing used immunoSEQ multiplex PCR; TCRdb keeps in-frame clones, though not all of them. The data show about 21,000 clones, about 83% seen once. The V gene lost 5 bases and the J gene lost 4 bases, with 12 bases spanning the gap. Germline V gene lookup returns CDR1 SGHVS and CDR2 FNYEAQ. This CDR3 is built from 14 residues. The data derive from a study of PD-1 blockade in classical Hodgkin lymphoma.

Sequenced: CD8+ T cells from blood. The TCR sequence derives from a human donor with classical Hodgkin lymphoma. The J gene is TRBJ1-5, the V gene TRBV7-6, with D possibly TRBD1 on 6 matching bases. DNA for the CDR3: TGTGCCAGCAGCCCGGGGGGCGGTAATCAGCCCCAGCATTTT. It translates to CASSPGGGNQPQHF.